Sequencing of this TCR beta chain was carried out in a study of radiation and T cells in renal cell carcinoma (dated by TCRdb to the early 2020s). Regarding the study in general: The samples were obtained from a clinical trial, where primary renal cell carcinomas were treated with 15 Gy stereotactic body radiation therapy and then removed by nephrectomy 4 weeks afterward. A total of around 50 samples underwent TCR beta sequencing, made up of around 26 tumors and some 27 peripheral blood samples. A total of approximately 3,800,000 unique CDR3 nucleotide sequences, encoding 2.5 million to 3 million unique CDR3 amino acid sequences, were found across all 50 or so samples. The paper as a whole reports these results and caveats: Because the trial had a single-armed design, the trial could not examine how radiation dose or scheduling affected the TCR repertoire. In blood, the top tumor clonotypes increased from baseline to 2 weeks after radiation and then shrank by 4 weeks, which suggests a temporary expansion of tumor-resident clones. Blood repertoire dynamics were not followed beyond 4 weeks after treatment. No pretreatment tumor biopsies were available, so the baseline intratumoral presence of clonotypes could not be determined.

On this clone: Its antigen remains unidentified. Base-call qualities are not available, and no considerably larger clone is one nucleotide away.

This sample's time point label indicates: baseline pretreatment blood. The sample's treatment or condition label, in plain terms: 15 Gy SBRT to primary tumor, nephrectomy 4 weeks later. Serial peripheral blood from radiation-treated patients was sampled at baseline, 2 weeks and 4 weeks after SBRT to track tumor-enriched clonotypes. Every patient had renal cell carcinoma of clear cell pathology. The QIAamp DNA Blood Mini Kit (Qiagen) was used to prepare genomic DNA for TCR sequencing. Samples were included in the analyses only if all quality control checks were passed. Here V drops 5 bases and J drops 7 bases, and the junction holds 15 bases not matched to any gene. As encoded in the germline V gene (reference sequence), CDR1 is SEHNR while CDR2 is FQNEAQ. Including cysteine and phenylalanine, the CDR3 has 17 amino acids. CDR3 DNA is the only sequence kept; it has 51 bases, read in frame from the first base.

TCR beta libraries were generated from genomic DNA with the immunoSEQ kit, following the manufacturer's recommendations. To prepare the libraries, a first multiplex PCR with proprietary primers was run, followed by a second PCR that added unique barcodes, and a bead cleanup was done after each round. A kit-provided positive control reaction and a negative control reaction were included in every sample batch. The final libraries were assessed on an Agilent 4200 TapeStation D1000 ScreenTape, pooled by volume, and quantified by qPCR. Sequencing ran on an Illumina NextSeq500 with a MidOutput 150-cycle cartridge, using 156 Read1 and 15 Index1 cycles with kit custom primers. The pooled library was loaded at 0.85 to 1 pM, with a roughly 22% PhiX control spiked in. For the original study's pipeline: Vendor-processed data were analyzed in R, with a clonotype defined as all T cells sharing the same CDR3 nucleotide sequence. For clone abundance analyses, frequencies were normalized to the 10,000 most abundant clones in each sample. Public T cell clones, which averaged fewer than five per sample, were excluded before analysis. Tumor-enriched and baseline blood-enriched clonotypes were defined by at least a 32-fold difference in abundance between compartments. A beta-binomial differential abundance model was used to identify clonotypes that expanded or contracted between blood time points. Similarity between tumor and blood repertoires was quantified using the Baroni-Urbani and Buser coefficient, and groups were compared with two-tailed Wilcoxon tests in R. TCRdb holds this immuneACCESS table with in-frame rearrangements only. Some clones are missing; in checked studies, unresolved V genes explain under half, and the rest has no known cause. For V, J and clone size, that table is used; D and trimming come from the DNA. The sample records 150,000 or so clones, 88% of which are singletons. Together, the top ten hold approximately 4% of the sample.

This TCR derives from a woman in her seventies with renal cell carcinoma. The source was blood, collected from a patient whose treatment included radiotherapy and nephrectomy. The chain is assembled from TRBV7-9 and TRBJ2-1; 9 bases in the middle match TRBD2. The nucleotides are TGTGCCAGCAGCCTATCTCTAGCGGGGAACCAGTGGAATGAGCAGTTCTTC. This codes for CASSLSLAGNQWNEQFF.